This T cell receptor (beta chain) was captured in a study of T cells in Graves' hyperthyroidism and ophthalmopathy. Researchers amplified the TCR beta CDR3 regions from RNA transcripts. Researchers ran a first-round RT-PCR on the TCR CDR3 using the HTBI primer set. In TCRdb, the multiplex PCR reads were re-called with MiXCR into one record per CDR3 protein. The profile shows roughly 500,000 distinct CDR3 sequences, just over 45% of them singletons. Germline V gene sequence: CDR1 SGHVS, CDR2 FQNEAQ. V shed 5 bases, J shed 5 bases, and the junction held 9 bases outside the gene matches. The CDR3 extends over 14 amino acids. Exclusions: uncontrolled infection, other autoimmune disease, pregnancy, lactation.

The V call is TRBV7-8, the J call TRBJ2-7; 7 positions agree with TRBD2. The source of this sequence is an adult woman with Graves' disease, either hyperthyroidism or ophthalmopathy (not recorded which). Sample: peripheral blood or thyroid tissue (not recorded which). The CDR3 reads CASSPGLGPNEQYF. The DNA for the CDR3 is TGTGCCAGCAGCCCCGGACTAGGTCCGAACGAGCAGTACTTC.